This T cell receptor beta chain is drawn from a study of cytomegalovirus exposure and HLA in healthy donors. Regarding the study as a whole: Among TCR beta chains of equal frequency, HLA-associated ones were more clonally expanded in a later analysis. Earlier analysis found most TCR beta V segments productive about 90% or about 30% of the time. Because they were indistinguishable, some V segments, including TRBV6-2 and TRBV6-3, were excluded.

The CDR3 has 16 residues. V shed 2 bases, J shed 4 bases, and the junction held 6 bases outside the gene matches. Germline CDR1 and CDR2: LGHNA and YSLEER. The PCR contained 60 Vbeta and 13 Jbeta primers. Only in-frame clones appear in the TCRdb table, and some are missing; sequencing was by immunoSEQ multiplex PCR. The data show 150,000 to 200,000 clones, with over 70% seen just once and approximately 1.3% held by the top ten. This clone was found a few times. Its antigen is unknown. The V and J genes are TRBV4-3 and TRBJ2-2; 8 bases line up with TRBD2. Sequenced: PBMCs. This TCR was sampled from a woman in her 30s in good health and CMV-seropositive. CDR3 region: CASSQYGRAGTGELFF. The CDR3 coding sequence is TGCGCCAGCAGCCAATACGGGAGGGCAGGCACCGGGGAGCTGTTTTTT.